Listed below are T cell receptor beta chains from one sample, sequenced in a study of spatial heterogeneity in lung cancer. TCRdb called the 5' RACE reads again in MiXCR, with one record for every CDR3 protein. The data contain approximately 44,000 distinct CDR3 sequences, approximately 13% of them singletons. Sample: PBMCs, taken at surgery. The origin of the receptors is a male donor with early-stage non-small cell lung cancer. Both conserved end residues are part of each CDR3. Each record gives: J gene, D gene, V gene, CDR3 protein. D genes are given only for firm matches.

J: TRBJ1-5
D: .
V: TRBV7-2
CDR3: CASSPEDGVYQPQHF

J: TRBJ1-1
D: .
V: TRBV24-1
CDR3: CATSDPAAAEAFF

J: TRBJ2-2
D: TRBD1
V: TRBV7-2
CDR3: CASSSRTGYTGELFF

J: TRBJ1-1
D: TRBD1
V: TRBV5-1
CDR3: CASTGQGIKNTEAFF

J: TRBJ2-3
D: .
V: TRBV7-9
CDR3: CASSLWGSTDTQYF

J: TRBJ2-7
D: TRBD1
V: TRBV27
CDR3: CASTPGTGGHEQYF

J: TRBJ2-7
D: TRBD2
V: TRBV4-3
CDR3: CASSLSGNSYEQYF

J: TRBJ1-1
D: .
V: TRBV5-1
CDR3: CASSLLDGQSMNTEAFF

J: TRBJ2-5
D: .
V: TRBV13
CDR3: CASSLVSGAQETQYF

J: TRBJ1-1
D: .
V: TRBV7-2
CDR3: CASSPRLGDMNTEAFF

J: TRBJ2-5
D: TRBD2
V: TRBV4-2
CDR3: CASSQTSGGAGQETQYF

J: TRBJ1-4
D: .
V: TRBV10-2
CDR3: CATTGSTNEKLFF

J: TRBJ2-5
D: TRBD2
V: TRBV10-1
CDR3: CASTASGQETQYF

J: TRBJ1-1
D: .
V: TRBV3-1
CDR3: CASRADVGTEAFF

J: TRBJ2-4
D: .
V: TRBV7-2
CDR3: CASSLAGRGNIQYF

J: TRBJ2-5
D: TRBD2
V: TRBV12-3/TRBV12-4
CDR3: CASSRRGGQETQYF

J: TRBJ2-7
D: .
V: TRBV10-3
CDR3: CAISESGYYEQYF

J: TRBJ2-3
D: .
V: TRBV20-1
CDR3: CSARERIGTDTQYF

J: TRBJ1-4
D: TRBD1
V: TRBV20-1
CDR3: CSAAGTGHEKLFF

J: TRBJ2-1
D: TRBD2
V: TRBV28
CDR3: CASTSGSFRAYNEQFF

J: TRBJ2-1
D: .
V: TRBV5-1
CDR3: CASSWAGEGGYEQFF

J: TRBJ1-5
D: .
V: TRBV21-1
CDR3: CASSKKGFNQPQHF

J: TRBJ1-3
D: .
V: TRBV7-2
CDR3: CASSYNDRTGNTIYF

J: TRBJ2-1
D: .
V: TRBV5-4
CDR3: CASSPRGLSYNEQFF

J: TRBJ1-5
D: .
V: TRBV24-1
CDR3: CATSDSLTGNQPQHF

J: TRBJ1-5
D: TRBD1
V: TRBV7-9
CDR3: CASSSSGTGNQPQHF

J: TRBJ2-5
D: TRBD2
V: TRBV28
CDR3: CASSLLAGDETQYF

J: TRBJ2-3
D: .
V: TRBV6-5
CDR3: CASSYGTADTQYF

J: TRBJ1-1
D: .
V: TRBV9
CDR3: CASSIRPTGETEAFF

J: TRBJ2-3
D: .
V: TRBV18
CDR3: CASSPLIMSTDTQYF

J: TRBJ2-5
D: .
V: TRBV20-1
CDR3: CSAPWGNAFGETQYF

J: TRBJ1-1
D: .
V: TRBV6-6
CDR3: CASSPFSTEAFF

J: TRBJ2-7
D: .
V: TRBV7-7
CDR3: CASSLDPSLEQYF

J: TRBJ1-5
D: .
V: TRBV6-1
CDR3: CASSGLGEQPQHF

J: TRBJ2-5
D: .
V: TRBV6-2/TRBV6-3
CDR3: CASSYSKQKTQYF

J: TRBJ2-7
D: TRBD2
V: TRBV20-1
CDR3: CSARLRKDRGLAGSYEQYF

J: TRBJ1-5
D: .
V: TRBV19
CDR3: CASRRLSQGRHNQPQHF

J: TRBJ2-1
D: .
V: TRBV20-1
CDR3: CSARDLSSYNEQFF

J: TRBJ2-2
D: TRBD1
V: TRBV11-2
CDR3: CASTSRTGVNTGELFF

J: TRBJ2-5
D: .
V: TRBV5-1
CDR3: CASSFQGQLETQYF

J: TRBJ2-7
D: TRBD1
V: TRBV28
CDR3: CASKERGPTYEQYF

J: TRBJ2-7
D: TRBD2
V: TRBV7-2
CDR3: CASSPPRQRGGEQYF